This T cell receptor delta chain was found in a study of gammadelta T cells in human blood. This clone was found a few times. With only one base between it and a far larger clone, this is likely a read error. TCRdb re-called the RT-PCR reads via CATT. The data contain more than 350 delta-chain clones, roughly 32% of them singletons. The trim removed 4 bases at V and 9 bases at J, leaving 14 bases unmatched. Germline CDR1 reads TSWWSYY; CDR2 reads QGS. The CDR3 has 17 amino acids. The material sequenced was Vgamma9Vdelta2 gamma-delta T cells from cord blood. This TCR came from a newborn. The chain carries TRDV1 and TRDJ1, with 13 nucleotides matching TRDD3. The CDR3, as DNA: TGTGCTCTTGGGGTCCTCCTTCACTGGGGGATACGTAGGGAACTCATCTTT. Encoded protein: CALGVLLHWGIRRELIF.